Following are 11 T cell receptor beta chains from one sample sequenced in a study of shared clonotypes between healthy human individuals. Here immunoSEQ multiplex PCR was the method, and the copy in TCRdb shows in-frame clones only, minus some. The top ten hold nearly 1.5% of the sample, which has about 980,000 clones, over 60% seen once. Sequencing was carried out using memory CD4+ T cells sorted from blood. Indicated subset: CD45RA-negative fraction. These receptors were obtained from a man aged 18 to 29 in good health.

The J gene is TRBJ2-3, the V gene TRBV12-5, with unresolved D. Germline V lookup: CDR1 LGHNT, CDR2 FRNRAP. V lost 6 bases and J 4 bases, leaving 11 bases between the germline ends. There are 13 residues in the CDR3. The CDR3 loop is CASGGIRADTQYF. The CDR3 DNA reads TGTGCTAGTGGGGGAATTAGGGCAGATACGCAGTATTTT.

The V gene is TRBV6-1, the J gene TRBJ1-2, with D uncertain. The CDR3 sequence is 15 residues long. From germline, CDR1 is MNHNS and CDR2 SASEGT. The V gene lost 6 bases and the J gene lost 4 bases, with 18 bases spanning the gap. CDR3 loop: CASRPLSYGSYGYTF. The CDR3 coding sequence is TGTGCCAGCAGGCCCCTGAGCTATGGCAGCTATGGCTACACCTTC.

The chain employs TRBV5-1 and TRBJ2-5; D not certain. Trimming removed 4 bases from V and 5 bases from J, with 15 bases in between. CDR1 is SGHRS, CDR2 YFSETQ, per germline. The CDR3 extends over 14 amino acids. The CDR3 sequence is CASSEAAVGETQYF. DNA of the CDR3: TGCGCCAGCAGCGAGGCAGCCGTCGGGGAGACCCAGTACTTC.

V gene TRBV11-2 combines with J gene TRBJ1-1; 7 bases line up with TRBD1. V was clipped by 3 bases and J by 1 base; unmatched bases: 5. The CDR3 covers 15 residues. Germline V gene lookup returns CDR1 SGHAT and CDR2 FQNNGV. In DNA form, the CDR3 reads TGTGCCAGCAGCTTTTCGGGACAGAAGAACACTGAAGCTTTCTTT. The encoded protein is CASSFSGQKNTEAFF. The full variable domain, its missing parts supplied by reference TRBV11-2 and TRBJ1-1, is EAGVAQSPRYKIIEKRQSVAFWCNPISGHATLYWYQQILGQGPKLLIQFQNNGVVDDSQLPKDRFSAERLKGVDSTLKIQPAKLEDSAVYLCASSFSGQKNTEAFFGQGTRLTVV.

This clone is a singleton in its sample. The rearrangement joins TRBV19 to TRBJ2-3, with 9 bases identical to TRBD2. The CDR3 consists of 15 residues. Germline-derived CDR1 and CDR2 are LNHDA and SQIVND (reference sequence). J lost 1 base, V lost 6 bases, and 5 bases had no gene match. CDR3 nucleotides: TGTGCCAGTAGCGCGACTAGCGGCCGCACAGATACGCAGTATTTT. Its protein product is CASSATSGRTDTQYF.

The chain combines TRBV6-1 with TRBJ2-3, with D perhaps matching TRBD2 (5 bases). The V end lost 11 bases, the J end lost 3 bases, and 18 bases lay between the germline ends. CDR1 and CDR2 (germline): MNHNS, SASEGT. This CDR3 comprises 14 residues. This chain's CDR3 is CAAEDPYGTDTQYF. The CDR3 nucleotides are TGTGCCGCGGAGGACCCGTATGGAACAGATACGCAGTATTTT.

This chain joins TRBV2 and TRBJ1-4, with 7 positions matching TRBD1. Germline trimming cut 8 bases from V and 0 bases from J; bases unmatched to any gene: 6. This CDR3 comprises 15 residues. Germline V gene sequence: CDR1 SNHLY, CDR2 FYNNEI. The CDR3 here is CASLDRVATNEKLFF. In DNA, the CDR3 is TGTGCCAGCTTAGACAGGGTGGCAACTAATGAAAAACTGTTTTTT.

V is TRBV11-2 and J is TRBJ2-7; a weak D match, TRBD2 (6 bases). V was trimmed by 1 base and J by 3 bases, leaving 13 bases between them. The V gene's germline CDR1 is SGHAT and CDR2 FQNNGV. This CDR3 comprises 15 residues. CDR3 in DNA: TGTGCCAGCAGCTTAGCGCTCCCGGGGGACTACGAGCAGTACTTC. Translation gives CASSLALPGDYEQYF.

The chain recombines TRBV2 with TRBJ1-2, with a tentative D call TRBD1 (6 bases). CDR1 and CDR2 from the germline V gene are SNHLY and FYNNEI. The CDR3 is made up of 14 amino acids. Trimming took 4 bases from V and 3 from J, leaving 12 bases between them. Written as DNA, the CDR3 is TGTGCCAGCAGTGCTGGGGGGCTCGACTATGGCTACACCTTC. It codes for CASSAGGLDYGYTF.

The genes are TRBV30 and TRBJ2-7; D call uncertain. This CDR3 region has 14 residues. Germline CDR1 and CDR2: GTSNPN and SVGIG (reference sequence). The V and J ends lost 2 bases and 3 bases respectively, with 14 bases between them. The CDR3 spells CAWSKRGPVYEQYF. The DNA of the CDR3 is TGTGCCTGGAGTAAAAGAGGACCGGTCTACGAGCAGTACTTC. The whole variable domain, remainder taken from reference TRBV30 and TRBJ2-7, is SQTIHQWPATLVQPVGSPLSLECTVEGTSNPNLYWYRQAAGRGLQLLFYSVGIGQISSEVPQNLSASRPQDRQFILSSKKLLLSDSGFYLCAWSKRGPVYEQYFGPGTRLTVT.

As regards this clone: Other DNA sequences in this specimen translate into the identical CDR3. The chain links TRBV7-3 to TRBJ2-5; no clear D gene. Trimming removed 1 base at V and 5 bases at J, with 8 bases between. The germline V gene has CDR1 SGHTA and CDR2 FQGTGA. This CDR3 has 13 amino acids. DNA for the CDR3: TGTGCCAGCAGCTTAAGGGGTGGGGAGACCCAGTACTTC. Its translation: CASSLRGGETQYF.